The T cell receptor beta chain described here comes from a study of blood T cell repertoires in COVID-19. As for the study in general: Spain, Italy and the United States supplied samples that represented acute and convalescent COVID-19. T cells, B-cell-depleted T cells, or PBMCs provided the cDNA or gDNA that served as material.

In its sample, this clone was seen once. Trimming shortened V by 5 bases and J by 4 bases, and 16 bases separated the two germline ends. The CDR3 has 15 residues. Germline lookup yields CDR1 KGHDR and CDR2 SFDVKD. Original methodology: Counts of nucleated cells, estimated from reference gene primer amplification, were obtained. TCRdb keeps only in-frame clones here, not all; method: immunoSEQ multiplex PCR. V, J and clone size reflect that table, while D and trimming were determined from the DNA. The repertoire holds about 190,000 clones, with 75% to 80% as singletons. J is TRBJ1-1 and V is TRBV24-1, with D maybe TRBD1 (5 bases). This sequence was found in an older woman with acute or convalescent COVID-19. The sequencing sample was made of peripheral blood. Written as DNA, the CDR3 is TGTGCCACCAGTGGGCGGGGACCCCGAGGCACTGAAGCTTTCTTT. Translating gives CATSGRGPRGTEAFF.